This passage covers 19 T cell receptor beta chains from one sample sequenced in a study of graft-versus-host responses after intestinal transplantation. Generated by immunoSEQ multiplex PCR, the TCRdb table keeps only in-frame clones and is missing some. Of under 75,000 clones listed, 89% are singletons. Intraepithelial lymphocytes and lamina propria lymphocytes were released through processing of graft tissue. Material: ileum tissue, obtained less than 400 days after transplant. The receptors were gathered from a human patient who received an intestinal transplant, so some T cells may come from the graft donor.

The chain employs TRBV28 and TRBJ2-1; D is ambiguous. Germline values: CDR1 MDHEN, CDR2 SYDVKM. Trimming removed 5 bases from V and 2 bases from J, with 22 bases in between. The CDR3 spans 18 residues. CDR3 nucleotides: TGTGCCAGCAGTCCCTACCGTTCGGAACTCAATCCCTACAATGAGCAGTTCTTC. Translation: CASSPYRSELNPYNEQFF.

Only a few counts were recorded for this clone. V and J are TRBV12-5 and TRBJ2-2; maybe TRBD2 (6 bases). Trimming pared 6 bases from V and 1 base from J, leaving 18 bases between. This CDR3 is 17 amino acids long. From germline, CDR1 is LGHNT and CDR2 FRNRAP. CDR3 protein: CASGSYLGGRNTGELFF. The CDR3 region has the DNA TGTGCTAGTGGCTCCTACTTAGGAGGGAGGAACACCGGGGAGCTGTTTTTT.

The chain carries TRBV10-3 and TRBJ2-5; the D is unclear. V was shortened by 0 bases and J by 5 bases, with 16 bases between the two germline ends. The CDR3 runs to 16 residues. Per the germline V gene, CDR1 is ENHRY and CDR2 is SYGVKD. The CDR3 here is CAISESRAIAMETQYF. CDR3 sequence (DNA): TGTGCCATCAGTGAGTCAAGGGCAATAGCTATGGAGACCCAGTACTTC.

This chain connects TRBV2 to TRBJ2-3; tentative D call: TRBD1 (6 bases). CDR1 SNHLY and CDR2 FYNNEI come from the germline V gene. This CDR3 spans 15 amino acids. V lost 6 bases and J 6 bases, leaving 19 bases between the germline ends. CDR3 bases: TGTGCCAGCAGCGTACAGGGAACGCAGGTTGATACGCAGTATTTT. It yields the protein CASSVQGTQVDTQYF.

This sequence joins TRBV10-2 and TRBJ2-2; 7 bases match TRBD1. V was clipped by 2 bases and J by 5 bases; unmatched bases: 2. CDR1 WSHSY and CDR2 SAAADI come from the germline V gene. The CDR3 extends over 14 amino acids. DNA of the CDR3: TGCGCCAGCAGTGAGCCGACAGGGACCGGGGAGCTGTTTTTT. Its protein is CASSEPTGTGELFF.

The chain has TRBV14 and TRBJ2-1; D is uncertain. The length of the CDR3 is 13 residues. Per germline, CDR1 SGHDN and CDR2 FVKESK. Deletions cut 3 bases from V and 1 base from J, with 4 bases between. The CDR3 DNA is TGTGCCAGCAGCCAGGGGTCCTACAATGAGCAGTTCTTC. It encodes CASSQGSYNEQFF.

This chain joins TRBV4-1 and TRBJ2-5; 13 nucleotides agree with TRBD2. The J call may be wrong; the DNA end is better matched by TRBJ2-7. There are 17 residues in the CDR3. Germline V gene lookup returns CDR1 MGHRA and CDR2 YSYEKL. CDR3 in DNA: TGCGCCAGCAGCCAAGATCGGACTAGCGGGAGACCCTACGAGCAGTACTTC. It yields the protein CASSQDRTSGRPYEQYF.

This chain uses TRBV10-1 with TRBJ2-6, with 7 bases fitting TRBD1. Germline values: CDR1 WNHNN, CDR2 SYGVQD (reference sequence). V was pared by 5 bases and J by 0 bases, with 10 bases of the junction left unmatched. This CDR3 contains 18 residues. Here the CDR3 reads CASSPGTDLDSGANVLTF. DNA of the CDR3: TGCGCCAGCAGTCCAGGGACAGACCTCGACTCTGGGGCCAACGTCCTGACTTTC.

Only one count was recorded for this clone. V gene TRBV29-1 combines with J gene TRBJ2-5; D may be TRBD1 (5 bases). V was shortened by 4 bases and J by 4 bases, with 10 bases between the two germline ends. The CDR3 runs to 12 residues. Germline CDR1 SQVTM, CDR2 ANQGSEA. CDR3 in DNA: TGCAGCGTTGTGGGGCAGGGAGAGACCCAGTACTTC. Protein sequence: CSVVGQGETQYF.

The gene calls are TRBV28 and TRBJ2-7; D remains ambiguous. V was shortened by 5 bases and J by 3 bases, with 17 bases between the two germline ends. Germline assignment: CDR1 MDHEN and CDR2 SYDVKM. The CDR3 has 15 residues. The CDR3 nucleotides read TGTGCCAGCAGTCTCCAGGCTTTTCCGATCTACGAGCAGTACTTC. Translating gives CASSLQAFPIYEQYF. Complete variable domain (other parts from reference TRBV28 and TRBJ2-7): DVKVTQSSRYLVKRTGEKVFLECVQDMDHENMFWYRQDPGLGLRLIYFSYDVKMKEKGDIPEGYSVSREKKERFSLILESASTNQTSMYLCASSLQAFPIYEQYFGPGTRLTVT.

The chain recombines TRBV6-6 with TRBJ2-3; the match to TRBD2 covers 9 bases. The germline gives CDR1 MNHNY, CDR2 SVGAGI (reference sequence). Unmatched junction bases numbered 9, after V lost 6 bases and J lost 2 bases. The CDR3 has 16 amino acids. In DNA form, the CDR3 reads TGTGCCAGCAGCCCGGGACTAGCACGGGTCACAGATACGCAGTATTTT. Translating gives CASSPGLARVTDTQYF.

The chain uses TRBV5-1 and TRBJ2-1; 11 bases fit TRBD2. The germline V gene encodes CDR1 SGHRS and CDR2 YFSETQ. CDR3 length: 15 amino acids. V was clipped by 4 bases and J by 9 bases; unmatched bases: 9. CDR3 nucleotides: TGCGCCAGCAGCCCCCGTAGCGGGGGGGCGGGTGAGCAGTTCTTC. It codes for CASSPRSGGAGEQFF.

The chain has TRBV2 and TRBJ1-1; no clear D. V was cut by 6 bases and J by 1 base, with 3 bases left in between. The CDR3 contains 11 residues. Germline V CDR1 and CDR2: SNHLY, FYNNEI. The CDR3 coding sequence is TGTGCCAGCAGAAAGAACACTGAAGCTTTCTTT. It translates to CASRKNTEAFF.

This clone has a handful of counts. The genes are TRBV11-1 and TRBJ1-5; D unresolved. Trimming took off 1 base at V and 7 bases at J, with 8 bases between the two ends. Germline CDR1 is SGHAT and CDR2 is FQDESV (reference sequence). CDR3 size: 13 residues. DNA for the CDR3: TGTGCCAGCAGCTTAGGGGTGGGGCAGCCCCAGCATTTT. Translating gives CASSLGVGQPQHF.

Only one count was recorded for this clone. The chain joins TRBV9 to TRBJ2-7; D may be TRBD2 (7 bases). This CDR3 has 15 amino acids. Trimming took 0 bases from V and 4 from J, leaving 14 bases between them. Germline loops: CDR1 SGDLS, CDR2 YYNGEE. DNA for the CDR3: TGTGCCAGCAGCGTAGCAGGGGAGGGAGGATACGAGCAGTACTTC. Protein: CASSVAGEGGYEQYF. The full variable domain, in which reference TRBV9 and TRBJ2-7 provide the parts outside the CDR3, is DSGVTQTPKHLITATGQRVTLRCSPRSGDLSVYWYQQSLDQGLQFLIQYYNGEERAKGNILERFSAQQFPDLHSELNLSSLELGDSALYFCASSVAGEGGYEQYFGPGTRLTVT.

The chain recombines TRBV29-1 with TRBJ2-1; the match to TRBD1 covers 7 bases. Germline trimming cut 1 base from V and 8 bases from J; bases unmatched to any gene: 14. Germline CDR1 reads SQVTM; CDR2 reads ANQGSEA. The CDR3 is 16 amino acids. The CDR3 DNA reads as TGCAGCGTTGAAGGGATGGAGCAGGGGGTCGAGGATGAGCAGTTCTTC. Amino acid sequence: CSVEGMEQGVEDEQFF.

This chain uses TRBV18 with TRBJ1-1, with 8 positions matching TRBD1. Germline V gene sequence: CDR1 KGHSH, CDR2 LQKENI. Trimming cost V 1 base and J 0 bases; bases outside gene matches: 7. The CDR3 totals 17 residues. This chain's CDR3 is CASSPQRTGTMNTEAFF. In DNA form, the CDR3 reads TGTGCCAGCTCACCACAAAGGACAGGGACCATGAACACTGAAGCTTTCTTT. Full variable domain (missing parts from reference TRBV18 and TRBJ1-1): NAGVMQNPRHLVRRRGQEARLRCSPMKGHSHVYWYRQLPEEGLKFMVYLQKENIIDESGMPKERFSAEFPKEGPSILRIQQVVRGDSAAYFCASSPQRTGTMNTEAFFGQGTRLTVV.

This chain joins TRBV15 and TRBJ2-2; the D gene is possibly TRBD2 (5 bases). V lost 6 bases, J lost 4 bases, and 18 bases lay in between. Germline-derived CDR1 and CDR2 are LNHNV and YYDKDF (reference sequence). CDR3 length: 16 amino acids. The CDR3 sequence: CATRPPEVGSTGELFF. The CDR3, as DNA: TGTGCCACCAGACCCCCCGAGGTAGGGAGCACCGGGGAGCTGTTTTTT.

The chain couples TRBV9 to TRBJ2-5; D assignment may be TRBD1 or TRBD2 (5 bases each). Germline-derived CDR1 and CDR2 are SGDLS and YYNGEE. This CDR3 region has 15 residues. Trimming stripped 0 bases from V and 5 bases from J, with 14 bases between. As DNA, the CDR3 is TGTGCCAGCAGCGTAGGGGGCATCCCGGGGGAGACCCAGTACTTC. This gives the protein CASSVGGIPGETQYF. The entire variable domain, with the rest obtained from reference TRBV9 and TRBJ2-5, is as follows: DSGVTQTPKHLITATGQRVTLRCSPRSGDLSVYWYQQSLDQGLQFLIQYYNGEERAKGNILERFSAQQFPDLHSELNLSSLELGDSALYFCASSVGGIPGETQYFGPGTRLLVL.